This T cell receptor beta chain was profiled in a study of human T cells and chemical hapten exposure. TCRdb reanalysed the RACE reads using MiXCR and keeps one entry per CDR3 protein. The sample lists approximately 400,000 distinct CDR3 sequences; more than 4.5% were seen once. Findings and limits, study-wide: The number of TCRs above 1 in 1000 frequency did not change after DPC sensitization. The donors suffered from alopecia, so their immune response may not match that of healthy people.

This sample's time point: pre-sensitization, week 0. Treatment reported: therapeutic diphenylcyclopropenone sensitization with weekly scalp DPC. V lost 3 bases to trimming and J lost 6 bases; unmatched junction nucleotides: 10. The CDR3 is 14 residues long. Germline CDR1 and CDR2: DFQATT and SNEGSKA (reference sequence). This clonotype was observed a few times. Antigen unknown. Specimen: whole blood, collected in connection with sensitization to the hapten diphenylcyclopropenone (DPC). This TCR was sampled from a woman aged 45-65 years with alopecia areata. Some clones in this sample may be carry-over from other donors' samples. The chain has TRBV20-1 and TRBJ2-7; 8 bases are a match to TRBD2. The CDR3 region is CSASSGGGRREQYF. CDR3 DNA sequence: TGCAGTGCTAGCTCGGGGGGCGGGAGGCGCGAGCAGTACTTC.